The 24 T cell receptor beta chains listed next were all sequenced from one sample in a study of OX40 agonist ivuxolimab in advanced cancers. Produced via immunoSEQ multiplex PCR; TCRdb's table is partial and in-frame only. The sample shows 83,000 or so clones, about 80% of them seen only once. The source material was CD4+ or CD8+ T cells sorted from blood, sampled in a trial of the OX40 agonist ivuxolimab. The receptors were sampled from an adult with an advanced solid tumor such as melanoma, head and neck, liver or kidney cancer.

The chain recombines TRBV7-9 with TRBJ2-5, with D uncertain. CDR3 length: 12 residues. Looked up from germline, CDR1 is SEHNR and CDR2 is FQNEAQ (reference sequence). The germline V and J ends were trimmed by 1 base and 4 bases, with 4 bases remaining between them. The CDR3 DNA sequence: TGTGCCAGCAGCTTAGGAACAGAGACCCAGTACTTC. The encoded protein is CASSLGTETQYF. Using reference TRBV7-9 and TRBJ2-5 for the parts outside the CDR3, the full variable domain is DTGVSQNPRHKITKRGQNVTFRCDPISEHNRLYWYRQTLGQGPEFLTYFQNEAQLEKSRLLSDRFSAERPKGSFSTLEIQRTEQGDSAMYLCASSLGTETQYFGPGTRLLVL.

This chain links TRBV7-2 with TRBJ2-1; 11 positions agree with TRBD2. V was pared by 0 bases and J by 5 bases, with 3 bases of the junction left unmatched. This CDR3 is 16 amino acids long. Per germline, CDR1 SGHTA and CDR2 FQGNSA. CDR3 nucleotide sequence: TGTGCCAGCAGCTTAGCTAGCGGGGGGGCCCACAATGAGCAGTTCTTC. It is translated as CASSLASGGAHNEQFF.

The J gene is TRBJ2-5, the V gene TRBV4-2; 8 bases map to TRBD2. V lost 4 bases to trimming and J lost 3 bases; unmatched junction nucleotides: 7. CDR3 length: 15 residues. Germline assignment: CDR1 LGHNA and CDR2 YNFKEQ. This CDR3 is CASSRAGGAEETQYF. The CDR3, as DNA: TGTGCCAGCAGCCGGGCCGGGGGGGCCGAAGAGACCCAGTACTTC.

The chain joins TRBV7-2 to TRBJ1-6, with D hard to call. CDR1 is SGHTA and CDR2 is FQGNSA in the germline V gene. Between the trimmed V and J ends, which lost 4 bases and 10 bases, there was a span of 17 bases. There are 15 residues in the CDR3. Here the CDR3 DNA reads TGTGCCAGCAGCTCCAGTCCCGGGAGGCAGTCACCCCTCCACTTT. Protein: CASSSSPGRQSPLHF.

CDR3: CASSLGQGGGKLFF. CDR3 bases: TGTGCCAGCAGTTTGGGACAGGGTGGGGGAAAACTGTTTTTT. The chain links TRBV27 to TRBJ1-4; 9 bases agree with TRBD1. CDR3 size: 14 residues. The germline V gene encodes CDR1 MNHEY and CDR2 SMNVEV (reference sequence). V was pared by 3 bases and J by 10 bases, with 6 bases of the junction left unmatched.

The genes are TRBV19 and TRBJ2-7; tentative D call: TRBD1 (5 bases). The germline V and J ends were trimmed by 7 bases and 1 base, with 14 bases remaining between them. This CDR3 has 14 residues. CDR1 is LNHDA, CDR2 SQIVND, per germline (reference sequence). DNA of the CDR3: TGTGCCAGTAATCAGGGTAGGGCTTCCTACGAGCAGTACTTC. Translation: CASNQGRASYEQYF. Full variable domain (missing parts from reference TRBV19 and TRBJ2-7): DGGITQSPKYLFRKEGQNVTLSCEQNLNHDAMYWYRQDPGQGLRLIYYSQIVNDFQKGDIAEGYSVSREKKESFPLTVTSAQKNPTAFYLCASNQGRASYEQYFGPGTRLTVT.

The chain has TRBV11-2 and TRBJ2-3, with unresolved D. The germline V and J ends were trimmed by 4 bases and 6 bases, with 8 bases remaining between them. The CDR3 length is 12 residues. Germline-derived CDR1 and CDR2 are SGHAT and FQNNGV. CDR3 sequence (DNA): TGTGCCAGCAGCTCGATGAGTGATACGCAGTATTTT. Protein sequence: CASSSMSDTQYF.

As DNA, the CDR3 is TGTGCCAGCAAAAGGGTGGGGAATTCACCCCTCCACTTT. As protein: CASKRVGNSPLHF. The genes are TRBV6-1 and TRBJ1-6; D remains unclear. The V gene lost 7 bases and the J gene lost 7 bases, with 11 bases spanning the gap. Germline values: CDR1 MNHNS, CDR2 SASEGT. The CDR3 totals 13 residues.

The genes are TRBV28 and TRBJ1-4, with a possible D match to TRBD1 (5 bases). Germline CDR1 and CDR2: MDHEN and SYDVKM. Trimming pared 3 bases from V and 0 bases from J, leaving 8 bases between. The CDR3 has 15 amino acids. This chain's CDR3 is CASSFLGATNEKLFF. CDR3 bases: TGTGCCAGCAGTTTTTTGGGGGCAACTAATGAAAAACTGTTTTTT.

The chain joins TRBV6-5 to TRBJ1-6, with D unresolved. The CDR3 loop spans 13 amino acids. V dropped 6 bases and J dropped 12 bases, with 15 bases sitting between them. Germline values: CDR1 MNHEY, CDR2 SVGAGI. The chain's CDR3 is CASRPSVRLPLHF. The CDR3 DNA sequence: TGTGCCAGCAGGCCCTCCGTCCGGTTACCCCTCCACTTT.

The chain has TRBV5-5 and TRBJ2-5; 8 bases match TRBD1. This CDR3 has 14 residues. Germline-derived CDR1 and CDR2 are SGHKS and YYEKEE (reference sequence). The V segment lost 4 bases and the J segment 5 bases; nucleotides outside the gene matches: 7. This chain's CDR3 is CASSRDRRPETQYF. In DNA form, the CDR3 reads TGTGCCAGCAGCCGGGACAGGCGGCCTGAGACCCAGTACTTC. Full variable domain (missing parts from reference TRBV5-5 and TRBJ2-5): DAGVTQSPTHLIKTRGQQVTLRCSPISGHKSVSWYQQVLGQGPQFIFQYYEKEERGRGNFPDRFSARQFPNYSSELNVNALLLGDSALYLCASSRDRRPETQYFGPGTRLLVL.

In this sample, this clone turned up once. The J gene is TRBJ1-4, the V gene TRBV9, with D hard to call. Germline lookup yields CDR1 SGDLS and CDR2 YYNGEE. Trimming left V 3 bases short and J 0 bases short, with 9 bases between. This CDR3 comprises 15 residues. The CDR3 region is CASSANVATNEKLFF. The CDR3 coding sequence is TGTGCCAGCAGCGCGAACGTTGCAACTAATGAAAAACTGTTTTTT.

Here the CDR3 reads CASSHRGGRYSPLHF. DNA for the CDR3: TGTGCCAGCAGCCACAGGGGGGGGAGATATTCACCCCTCCACTTT. The gene calls are TRBV28 and TRBJ1-6; 8 bases line up with TRBD1. Germline V lookup: CDR1 MDHEN, CDR2 SYDVKM. V shed 6 bases, J shed 8 bases, and the junction held 9 bases outside the gene matches. The CDR3 is made up of 15 amino acids.

The chain recombines TRBV11-2 with TRBJ2-7, with a weak D call TRBD2 (6 bases). Germline CDR1 reads SGHAT; CDR2 reads FQNNGV. The CDR3 covers 19 residues. V was clipped by 1 base and J by 0 bases, with 22 bases between them. CDR3 region: CASSLGGLRSMEGSYEQYF. The CDR3 nucleotides read TGTGCCAGCAGCTTAGGCGGGCTAAGGTCAATGGAGGGCTCCTACGAGCAGTACTTC.

This clone ranks as medium-sized (0.01 to 0.1%). V usage is TRBV30 and J usage is TRBJ1-1, with D unresolved. Between the trimmed V and J ends, which lost 4 bases and 5 bases, there was a span of 8 bases. The CDR3 loop spans 11 amino acids. CDR1 and CDR2 (germline): GTSNPN, SVGIG (reference sequence). The CDR3 DNA sequence: TGTGCCTGGAAGCAGCGGACTGAAGCTTTCTTT. Its protein product is CAWKQRTEAFF.

V gene TRBV5-1 combines with J gene TRBJ2-6; 9 nucleotides match TRBD1. Germline CDR1 is SGHRS and CDR2 is YFSETQ. The CDR3 sequence is 18 residues long. Trimming took 2 bases from V and 3 from J; bases not matched to a gene: 9. CDR3 nucleotide sequence: TGCGCCAGCAGCTTAACCACAGGGGGCTCGGATGGGGCCAACGTCCTGACTTTC. This gives the protein CASSLTTGGSDGANVLTF. The whole variable domain, remainder taken from reference TRBV5-1 and TRBJ2-6, is KAGVTQTPRYLIKTRGQQVTLSCSPISGHRSVSWYQQTPGQGLQFLFEYFSETQRNKGNFPGRFSGRQFSNSRSEMNVSTLELGDSALYLCASSLTTGGSDGANVLTFGAGSRLTVL.

CDR3 bases: TGTGCCAGCAGCTTAGGACAGGGGCTTATGAACACTGAAGCTTTCTTT. Residues: CASSLGQGLMNTEAFF. The rearrangement links TRBV5-4 to TRBJ1-1; 9 bases match TRBD1. Germline CDR1 reads SGHNT; CDR2 reads YYREEE (reference sequence). Trimming at V came to 2 bases and at J to 0 bases, leaving 5 bases not matched to a gene. The CDR3 is made up of 16 amino acids.

The chain carries TRBV13 and TRBJ1-4, with D perhaps TRBD1 (6 bases). CDR1 and CDR2 (germline): PRHDT, FYEKMQ (reference sequence). V lost 4 bases, J lost 5 bases, and 11 bases lay in between. The CDR3 has 14 amino acids. The CDR3 loop reads CASSSDRKNEKLFF. CDR3 DNA: TGTGCCAGCAGCTCCGACAGGAAAAATGAAAAACTGTTTTTT.

The chain couples TRBV30 to TRBJ2-7, with 7 bases aligning to TRBD1. V dropped 5 bases and J dropped 1; count of bases not matched to a gene: 5. Germline assignment: CDR1 GTSNPN and CDR2 SVGIG (reference sequence). CDR3 size: 13 residues. Here the CDR3 reads CAWGTEASYEQYF. The CDR3 nucleotides are TGTGCCTGGGGGACAGAAGCTTCCTACGAGCAGTACTTC.

The chain joins TRBV28 to TRBJ2-1; D gene uncertain. This CDR3 is 11 amino acids long. Per germline, CDR1 MDHEN and CDR2 SYDVKM. Trimming cost V 3 bases and J 10 bases, with 7 bases left between them. DNA of the CDR3: TGTGCCAGCAGTTTGGCTACCGAGCAGTTCTTC. This codes for CASSLATEQFF.

This clone was seen only a few times. CDR3 residues: CASRSSYNEQFF. DNA of the CDR3: TGTGCCAGCAGATCCTCCTACAATGAGCAGTTCTTC. V gene TRBV28 combines with J gene TRBJ2-1; D gene unclear. V was trimmed by 6 bases and J by 0 bases, leaving 3 bases between them. CDR1 is MDHEN and CDR2 is SYDVKM in the germline V gene. The CDR3 runs to 12 residues.

This chain uses TRBV5-1 with TRBJ1-2, with D possibly matching TRBD1 (5 bases). The ends were cut back, 4 bases at V and 2 bases at J, with 18 bases in the middle. Germline CDR1 and CDR2: SGHRS and YFSETQ. The length of the CDR3 is 16 residues. This CDR3 reads CASSRDGGEVNYGYTF. The CDR3 nucleotides read TGCGCCAGCAGCCGGGACGGTGGTGAGGTGAACTATGGCTACACCTTC.

V is TRBV4-3 and J is TRBJ1-3; unclear D gene. This CDR3 has 15 residues. The germline V gene encodes CDR1 LGHNA and CDR2 YSLEER. The V end lost 0 bases, the J end lost 4 bases, and 10 bases lay between the germline ends. The CDR3 region is CASSQEMAGGNTIYF. As DNA, the CDR3 is TGCGCCAGCAGCCAAGAGATGGCAGGCGGAAACACCATATATTTT.

This clone came up once. The gene calls are TRBV7-9 and TRBJ1-5, with D uncertain. Looked up from germline, CDR1 is SEHNR and CDR2 is FQNEAQ (reference sequence). The CDR3 has 15 amino acids. Trimming removed 1 base at V and 5 bases at J, with 12 bases between. Here the CDR3 reads CASSLEGGIHQPQHF. CDR3 nucleotides: TGTGCCAGCAGCTTAGAGGGTGGGATTCATCAGCCCCAGCATTTT.